The clone carrying this T cell receptor beta chain was observed at least ten times. This beta chain was picked up by a library intended for alpha chains and is off target, so its count carries little meaning. Germline trimming cut 5 bases from V and 6 bases from J; bases unmatched to any gene: 5. Germline V CDR1 and CDR2: LNHDA, SQIVND (reference sequence). The CDR3 loop spans 16 amino acids. Noted time point: sample taken at primary tumor resection. Without sorting, whole RNA was sequenced from tumor, nontumor lung or frozen PBMC. Samples came from about 72 TRACERx patients with untreated early-stage lung cancer. This record comes from a study of spatial heterogeneity in lung cancer. A single record per CDR3 protein comes from TCRdb applying MiXCR to the 5' RACE reads. The sample includes around 10,000 distinct CDR3 sequences, more than 3% of them seen just once.

This receptor was obtained from a female donor with early-stage non-small cell lung cancer. Specimen: PBMCs, collected at surgery. The genes are TRBV19 and TRBJ2-2; 14 nucleotides align to TRBD2. This CDR3 reads CASSWGTSGSPGELFF. The CDR3 DNA reads TGTGCCAGTAGTTGGGGGACTAGCGGGAGCCCCGGGGAGCTGTTTTTT.